This TCR beta chain was profiled in a study of blood T cell repertoires in COVID-19 (TCRdb year 2020). For the wider study: Collaborator samples came from the United States, Italy and Spain and covered acute and convalescent phases of COVID-19. Where HLA class I and class II types were available, the types were taken from metadata supplied by the sample provider, not from assay-based typing. A freely available public database, intended as a resource for researchers studying the immune response to SARS-CoV-2, is where the repertoires were released. Deeply sampled blood TCRbeta repertoires from subjects exposed to, actively infected with, or recovered from COVID-19 were included in the dataset. The samples were drawn from two sources: the first 160 participants of the ongoing ImmuneRACE study, and some 1,300 subjects contributed by 6 global collaborators. The material from the prospective study consisted of cDNA or gDNA derived from T cells, B-cell-depleted T cells, or PBMCs. Sample metadata almost always included a de-identified subject ID, COVID-19 status, age in years and sex. What the research found in general, with its limitations: Clinical and demographic metadata were provided uncurated, with the amount varying by source and participant.

V trim: 5 bases; J trim: 8 bases; unmatched bases: 7. From its cysteine to its phenylalanine, the CDR3 spans 14 amino acids. Only the CDR3 DNA is retained, 42 bases long and in frame from the first base. The germline V gene supplies CDR1 SGHTA and CDR2 FQGNSA. In the case of this clone: No antigen is known for it. It has no much larger one-base neighbor in the sample; base qualities were not kept.

Participants in the prospective study were enrolled through a virtual design, were aged roughly 18 to 100 years, and lived in 24 United States geographic areas. To assign participants to cohorts, the prospective study relied on clinical history that participants themselves reported in a screening survey and a study questionnaire. Exposed participants had been in contact, within 2 weeks of entering the study, with a person who had a PCR-confirmed or clinician-diagnosed case of COVID-19. Each participant in the prospective study had whole blood, serum and a nasopharyngeal or oropharyngeal swab collected by mobile phlebotomists. Prospective study participants could optionally give additional blood draws and questionnaires over a roughly two-month period. Blood samples from the prospective study were shipped frozen or at room temperature prior to DNA extraction. TCRbeta CDR3 regions were amplified from genomic DNA by means of the immunoSEQ Assay, a bias-controlled multiplex PCR. As for how the authors treated the data: The number of nucleated cells in each sample was estimated from the amplification of reference gene primers within the assay. To quantify the absolute abundance of each unique TCRbeta CDR3 rearrangement, sequence reads were collapsed and filtered. For each sample, productive Simpson clonality was calculated as the square root of Simpson's diversity index over productive rearrangements. TCRdb obtained this table from immuneACCESS and retained in-frame rearrangements with V and J assigned. These tables miss some clones; where compared with another copy, unresolved V genes account for less than half of the shortfall, and the remainder is unexplained. V, J and clone size are those of that table, while D and trimming were read from the DNA. The sample table lists 230,000 or so clones, roughly 84% of them with a count of one. Less than 8.5% of the sample is taken by the ten largest.

Sequencing input: PBMCs or T cells enriched from blood (not recorded which). The chain was built from TRBV7-2 and TRBJ2-1, with 9 bases in between that match TRBD2. The TCR sequence derives from a woman in her fifties or sixties who had been exposed to COVID-19. CDR3 sequence: CASSVAGGTDEQFF. The DNA is TGTGCCAGCAGCGTTGCGGGGGGGACCGATGAGCAGTTCTTC.